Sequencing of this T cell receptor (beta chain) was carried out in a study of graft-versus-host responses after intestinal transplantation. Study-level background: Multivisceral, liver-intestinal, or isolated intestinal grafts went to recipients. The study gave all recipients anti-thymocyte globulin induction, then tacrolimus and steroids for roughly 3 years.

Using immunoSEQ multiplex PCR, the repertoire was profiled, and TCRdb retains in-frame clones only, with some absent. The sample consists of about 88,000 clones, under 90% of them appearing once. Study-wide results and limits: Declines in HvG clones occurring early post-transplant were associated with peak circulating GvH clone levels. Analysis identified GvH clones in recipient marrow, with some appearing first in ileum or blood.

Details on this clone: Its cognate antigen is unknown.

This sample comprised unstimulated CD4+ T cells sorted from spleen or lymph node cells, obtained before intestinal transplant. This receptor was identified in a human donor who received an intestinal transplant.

In nucleotides, the CDR3 is TGTGCCAGCTCACAGGACAGGGGACATCAGCCCCAGCATTTT. This gives the protein CASSQDRGHQPQHF. The V and J genes are TRBV18 and TRBJ1-5, with 9 bases fitting TRBD1. The CDR3 is 14 residues long. J gave up 5 bases and V 4 bases, and 3 bases lay outside the gene matches. CDR1 is KGHSH and CDR2 is LQKENI in the germline V gene. Full variable domain (outside the CDR3, taken from reference TRBV18 and TRBJ1-5): NAGVMQNPRHLVRRRGQEARLRCSPMKGHSHVYWYRQLPEEGLKFMVYLQKENIIDESGMPKERFSAEFPKEGPSILRIQQVVRGDSAAYFCASSQDRGHQPQHFGDGTRLSIL.